Below, 13 T cell receptor beta chains from the same sample are listed, as sequenced in a study of control samples from healthy donors and cancer patients. Here immunoSEQ multiplex PCR was the method, and the copy in TCRdb shows in-frame clones only, minus some. This sample has roughly 90,000 clones, with about 92% found just once. Sequenced sample: blood. All receptors come from a woman in her thirties in good health.

The chain combines TRBV7-6 with TRBJ2-7, with D tentatively TRBD2 (7 bases). Per the germline V gene, CDR1 is SGHVS and CDR2 is FNYEAQ. V lost 5 bases and J lost 7, with 18 bases in between. The CDR3 runs to 14 residues. This chain's CDR3 is CASSAVWGGGEQYF. The CDR3 coding sequence is TGTGCCAGCAGCGCAGTATGGGGGGGCGGGGAGCAGTACTTC.

This clone was counted a few times. V and J are TRBV30 and TRBJ1-5; a possible D gene is TRBD1 (6 bases). Germline CDR1 reads GTSNPN; CDR2 reads SVGIG (reference sequence). Between the trimmed V and J ends, which lost 1 base and 6 bases, there was a span of 10 bases. There are 13 residues in the CDR3. The chain's CDR3 is CAWSDRVIQPQHF. In nucleotides, the CDR3 is TGTGCCTGGAGTGACAGGGTTATTCAGCCCCAGCATTTT.

The V call is TRBV11-2, the J call TRBJ2-4; D remains ambiguous. Germline-derived CDR1 and CDR2 are SGHAT and FQNNGV. The CDR3 totals 14 residues. The V gene lost 1 base and the J gene lost 9 bases, with 13 bases spanning the gap. The CDR3 bases are TGTGCCAGCAGCTTAGTTGGGGTTGTGGGCATTCAGTACTTC. Protein: CASSLVGVVGIQYF.

The chain has TRBV7-3 and TRBJ1-1; D uncertain. The germline V gene encodes CDR1 SGHTA and CDR2 FQGTGA. The CDR3 length is 13 residues. V was cut by 2 bases and J by 0 bases, with 4 bases left in between. CDR3: CASSLGMNTEAFF. In DNA form, the CDR3 reads TGTGCCAGCAGCTTAGGAATGAACACTGAAGCTTTCTTT. Drawing the rest from reference TRBV7-3 and TRBJ1-1, the complete variable domain is GAGVSQTPSNKVTEKGKYVELRCDPISGHTALYWYRQSLGQGPEFLIYFQGTGAADDSGLPNDRFFAVRPEGSVSTLKIQRTERGDSAVYLCASSLGMNTEAFFGQGTRLTVV.

The chain joins TRBV7-8 to TRBJ1-2; possible D gene TRBD1, 5 bases. V gave up 1 base and J gave up 5 bases, with 5 bases separating them. This CDR3 region has 12 residues. CDR1 is SGHVS and CDR2 is FQNEAQ in the germline V gene. The DNA for the CDR3 is TGTGCCAGCAGCTTAGAGGGGTATGGCTACACCTTC. Amino acids: CASSLEGYGYTF.

The chain joins TRBV7-8 to TRBJ1-2; D might be TRBD1 (5 bases). With 5 bases removed from V and 5 bases from J, the gap between germline ends came to 18 bases. There are 15 residues in the CDR3. Per the germline V gene, CDR1 is SGHVS and CDR2 is FQNEAQ. The CDR3 is CASSPQSGVGYGYTF. In nucleotides, the CDR3 is TGTGCCAGCAGCCCCCAATCGGGGGTAGGGTATGGCTACACCTTC.

The chain employs TRBV6-5 and TRBJ2-7, with D possibly TRBD1 on 7 matching bases. Deletions cut 6 bases from V and 3 bases from J, with 12 bases between. The CDR3 totals 13 residues. The germline CDR1 and CDR2 sequences are MNHEY and SVGAGI. CDR3 coding DNA: TGTGCCAGCAGAAGACAGGGAGGCTACGAGCAGTACTTC. As protein: CASRRQGGYEQYF.

V gene TRBV18 combines with J gene TRBJ1-5; D gene unclear. Germline V gene sequence: CDR1 KGHSH, CDR2 LQKENI. Between the trimmed V and J ends, which lost 3 bases and 7 bases, there was a span of 16 bases. This CDR3 is 15 amino acids long. CDR3 region: CASSPAGLSGQPQHF. CDR3 sequence (DNA): TGTGCCAGCTCACCGGCAGGCCTAAGCGGGCAGCCCCAGCATTTT. Full variable domain (rest looked up from reference TRBV18 and TRBJ1-5): NAGVMQNPRHLVRRRGQEARLRCSPMKGHSHVYWYRQLPEEGLKFMVYLQKENIIDESGMPKERFSAEFPKEGPSILRIQQVVRGDSAAYFCASSPAGLSGQPQHFGDGTRLSIL.

This sequence joins TRBV9 and TRBJ2-1; 10 bases match TRBD2. Germline V gene data show CDR1 as SGDLS and CDR2 as YYNGEE. V was clipped by 4 bases and J by 9 bases; unmatched bases: 7. The CDR3 extends over 14 amino acids. In nucleotides, the CDR3 is TGTGCCAGCAGCTTCGACGGGACTAGCGTTGAGCAGTTCTTC. This gives the protein CASSFDGTSVEQFF.

The CDR3 sequence: CASSQQPGFEKLFF. The CDR3 DNA reads as TGCGCCAGCAGCCAACAACCAGGGTTTGAAAAACTGTTTTTT. The chain uses TRBV4-1 and TRBJ1-4, with D perhaps TRBD1 (5 bases). With 2 bases removed from V and 7 bases from J, the gap between germline ends came to 11 bases. The CDR3 has 14 amino acids. Germline CDR1 is MGHRA and CDR2 is YSYEKL.

This clone was counted once. The chain recombines TRBV18 with TRBJ2-7, with D possibly being TRBD2 (5 bases). The CDR3 sequence is 14 residues long. Deletions cut 5 bases from V and 1 base from J, with 12 bases between. Germline values: CDR1 KGHSH, CDR2 LQKENI. CDR3 sequence: CASSSLRDSYEQYF. The CDR3 region has the DNA TGTGCCAGCTCATCGCTCCGGGATTCCTACGAGCAGTACTTC.

This clone appeared a few times. The rearrangement joins TRBV2 to TRBJ2-7; no definite D call. Germline V gene sequence: CDR1 SNHLY, CDR2 FYNNEI. Between the trimmed V and J ends, which lost 10 bases and 1 base, there was a span of 11 bases. The CDR3 is made up of 12 amino acids. The CDR3, as DNA: TGTGCCACAGTGGGCGGATCCTACGAGCAGTACTTC. Translating gives CATVGGSYEQYF. Full variable domain (missing parts from reference TRBV2 and TRBJ2-7): EPEVTQTPSHQVTQMGQEVILRCVPISNHLYFYWYRQILGQKVEFLVSFYNNEISEKSEIFDDQFSVERPDGSNFTLKIRSTKLEDSAMYFCATVGGSYEQYFGPGTRLTVT.

CDR3 region: CASSSTNLHLAGPWNEQFF. CDR3 coding DNA: TGTGCCAGTAGTTCGACGAACCTCCATCTAGCGGGACCTTGGAATGAGCAGTTCTTC. The chain has TRBV19 and TRBJ2-1; 9 positions agree with TRBD2. V lost 5 bases to trimming and J lost 7 bases; unmatched junction nucleotides: 21. This CDR3 has 19 amino acids. Germline V gene sequence: CDR1 LNHDA, CDR2 SQIVND (reference sequence).